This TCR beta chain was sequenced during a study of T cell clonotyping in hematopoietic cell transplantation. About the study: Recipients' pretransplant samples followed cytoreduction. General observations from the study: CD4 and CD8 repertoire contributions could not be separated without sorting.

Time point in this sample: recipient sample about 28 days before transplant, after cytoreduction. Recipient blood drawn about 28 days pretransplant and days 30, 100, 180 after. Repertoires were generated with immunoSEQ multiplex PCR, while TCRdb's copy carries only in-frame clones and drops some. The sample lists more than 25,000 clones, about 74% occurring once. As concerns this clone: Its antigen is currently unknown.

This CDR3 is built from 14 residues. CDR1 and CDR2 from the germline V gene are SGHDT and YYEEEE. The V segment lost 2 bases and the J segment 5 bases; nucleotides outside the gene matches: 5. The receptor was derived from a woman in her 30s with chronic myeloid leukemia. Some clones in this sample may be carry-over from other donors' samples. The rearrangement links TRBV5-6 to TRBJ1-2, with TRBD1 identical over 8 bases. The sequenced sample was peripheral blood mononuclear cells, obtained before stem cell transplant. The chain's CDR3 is CASSFRGRGYGYTF. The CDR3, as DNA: TGTGCCAGCAGCTTCAGGGGGCGAGGGTATGGCTACACCTTC. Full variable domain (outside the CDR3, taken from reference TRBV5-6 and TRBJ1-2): DAGVTQSPTHLIKTRGQQVTLRCSPKSGHDTVSWYQQALGQGPQFIFQYYEEEERQRGNFPDRFSGHQFPNYSSELNVNALLLGDSALYLCASSFRGRGYGYTFGSGTRLTVV.